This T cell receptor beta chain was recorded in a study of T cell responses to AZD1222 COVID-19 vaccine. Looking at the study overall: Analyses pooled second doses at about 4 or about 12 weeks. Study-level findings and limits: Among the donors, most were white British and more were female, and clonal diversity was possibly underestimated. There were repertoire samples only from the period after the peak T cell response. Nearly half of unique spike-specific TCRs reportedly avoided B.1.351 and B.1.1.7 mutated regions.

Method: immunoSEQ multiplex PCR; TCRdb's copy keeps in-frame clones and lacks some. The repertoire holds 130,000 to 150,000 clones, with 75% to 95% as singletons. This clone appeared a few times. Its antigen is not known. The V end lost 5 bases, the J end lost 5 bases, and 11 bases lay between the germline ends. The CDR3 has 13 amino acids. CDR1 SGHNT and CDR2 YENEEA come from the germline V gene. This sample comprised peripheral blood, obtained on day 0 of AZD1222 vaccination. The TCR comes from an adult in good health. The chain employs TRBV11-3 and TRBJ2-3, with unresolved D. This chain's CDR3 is CASSQSAIDTQYF. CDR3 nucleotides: TGTGCCAGCAGCCAAAGTGCTATAGATACGCAGTATTTT. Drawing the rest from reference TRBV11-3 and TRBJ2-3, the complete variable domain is EAGVVQSPRYKIIEKKQPVAFWCNPISGHNTLYWYLQNLGQGPELLIRYENEEAVDDSQLPKDRFSAERLKGVDSTLKIQPAELGDSAVYLCASSQSAIDTQYFGPGTRLTVL.